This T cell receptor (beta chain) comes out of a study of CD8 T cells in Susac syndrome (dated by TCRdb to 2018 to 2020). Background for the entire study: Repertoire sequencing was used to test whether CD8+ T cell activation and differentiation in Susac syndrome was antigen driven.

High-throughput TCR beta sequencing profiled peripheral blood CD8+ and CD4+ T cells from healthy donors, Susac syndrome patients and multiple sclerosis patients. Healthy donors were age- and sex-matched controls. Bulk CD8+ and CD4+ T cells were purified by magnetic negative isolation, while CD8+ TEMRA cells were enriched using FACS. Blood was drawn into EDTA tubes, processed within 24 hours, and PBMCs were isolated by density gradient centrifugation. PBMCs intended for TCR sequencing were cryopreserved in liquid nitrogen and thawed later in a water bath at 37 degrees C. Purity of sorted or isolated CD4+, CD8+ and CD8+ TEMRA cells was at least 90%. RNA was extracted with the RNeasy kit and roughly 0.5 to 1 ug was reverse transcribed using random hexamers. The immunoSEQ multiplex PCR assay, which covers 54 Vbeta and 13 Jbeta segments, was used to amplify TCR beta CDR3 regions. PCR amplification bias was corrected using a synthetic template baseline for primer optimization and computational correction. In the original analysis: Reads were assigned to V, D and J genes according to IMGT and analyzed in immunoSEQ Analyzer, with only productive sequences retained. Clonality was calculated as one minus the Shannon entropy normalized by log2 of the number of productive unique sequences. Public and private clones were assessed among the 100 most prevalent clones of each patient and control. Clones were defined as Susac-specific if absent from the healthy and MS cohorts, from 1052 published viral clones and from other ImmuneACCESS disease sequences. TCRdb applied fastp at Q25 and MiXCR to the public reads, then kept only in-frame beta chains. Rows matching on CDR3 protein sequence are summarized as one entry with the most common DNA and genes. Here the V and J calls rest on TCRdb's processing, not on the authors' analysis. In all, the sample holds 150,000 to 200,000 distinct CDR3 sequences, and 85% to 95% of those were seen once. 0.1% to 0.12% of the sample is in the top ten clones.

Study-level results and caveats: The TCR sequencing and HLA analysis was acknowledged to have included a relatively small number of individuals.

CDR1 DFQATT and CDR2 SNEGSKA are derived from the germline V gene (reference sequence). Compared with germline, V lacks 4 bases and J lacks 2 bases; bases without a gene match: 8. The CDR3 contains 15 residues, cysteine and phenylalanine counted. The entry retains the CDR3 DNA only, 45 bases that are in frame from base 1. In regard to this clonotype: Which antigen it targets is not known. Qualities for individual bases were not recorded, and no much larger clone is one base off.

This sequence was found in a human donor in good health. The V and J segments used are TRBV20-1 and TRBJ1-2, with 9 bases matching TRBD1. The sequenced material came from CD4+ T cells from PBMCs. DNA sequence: TGCAGTGCTAAGTCATCCGGACAGGGGAACTATGGCTACACCTTC. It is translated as CSAKSSGQGNYGYTF.